The TCR beta chain under discussion was sequenced for a study of blood T cell repertoires in COVID-19. The data were produced by immunoSEQ multiplex PCR, yet TCRdb's version contains in-frame clones alone and is incomplete. This sample yields fewer than 200,000 clones, of which around 78% are seen a single time; approximately 4.7% belongs to the top ten. Trimming left V 2 bases short and J 0 bases short, with 8 bases between. The CDR3 has 15 residues. Germline lookup yields CDR1 MNHEY and CDR2 SMNVEV (reference sequence). The receptor's source is a woman aged 45 to 65 who had recovered from COVID-19. This chain connects TRBV27 to TRBJ2-1; tentatively, D is TRBD2 (6 bases). Sequenced input: PBMCs or T cells enriched from blood (not recorded which). The CDR3 DNA is TGTGCCAGCAGTTTAGCGGGGCCCTCCTACAATGAGCAGTTCTTC. Translation: CASSLAGPSYNEQFF.